This paragraph covers one T cell receptor beta chain sequence. This sample stems from a study of blood T cells in healthy people across ages. Trimming shortened V by 6 bases and J by 2 bases, and 18 bases separated the two germline ends. Looked up from germline, CDR1 is MRHNA and CDR2 is SNTAGT. This CDR3 comprises 16 residues. Primers used in a second PCR of roughly 6 to 12 cycles were a sample-barcoded 5' primer and a J-beta primer mix. TCRdb re-called the 5' RACE reads through MiXCR, storing one row per CDR3 protein. The profile shows roughly 700,000 distinct CDR3 sequences, roughly 50% of them singletons.

The source is a woman in her fifties or sixties in good health. The chain recombines TRBV6-4 with TRBJ2-3; D possibly matches TRBD1 or TRBD2 (5 bases each). The source material was blood. The CDR3: CASSPGRDGHTDTQYF. CDR3 in DNA: TGTGCCAGCAGCCCGGGAAGGGACGGACACACAGATACGCAGTATTTT.